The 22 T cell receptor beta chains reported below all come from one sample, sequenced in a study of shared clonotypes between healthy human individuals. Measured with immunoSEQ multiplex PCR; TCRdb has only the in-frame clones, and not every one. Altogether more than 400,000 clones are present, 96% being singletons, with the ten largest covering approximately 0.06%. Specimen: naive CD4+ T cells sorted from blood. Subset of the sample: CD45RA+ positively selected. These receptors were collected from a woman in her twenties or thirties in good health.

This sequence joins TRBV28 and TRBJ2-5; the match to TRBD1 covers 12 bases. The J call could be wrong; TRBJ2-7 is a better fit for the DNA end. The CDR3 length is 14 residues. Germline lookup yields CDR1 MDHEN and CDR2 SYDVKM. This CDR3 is CASKPGQGAHEQYF. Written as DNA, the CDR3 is TGTGCCAGCAAACCGGGACAGGGGGCCCACGAGCAGTACTTC.

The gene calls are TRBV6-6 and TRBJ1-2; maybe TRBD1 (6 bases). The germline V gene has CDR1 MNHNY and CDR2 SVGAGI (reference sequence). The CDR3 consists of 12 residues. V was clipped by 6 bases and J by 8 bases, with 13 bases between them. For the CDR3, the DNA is TGTGCCAGCAGCGGAAGGACAGTCGGCTACACCTTC. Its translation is CASSGRTVGYTF.

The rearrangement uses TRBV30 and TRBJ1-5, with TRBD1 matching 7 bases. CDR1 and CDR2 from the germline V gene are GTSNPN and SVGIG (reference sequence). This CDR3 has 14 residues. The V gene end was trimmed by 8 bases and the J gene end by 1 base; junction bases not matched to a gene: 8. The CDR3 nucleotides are TGTGCCACATCACAGGGGAAGAGCAATCAGCCCCAGCATTTT. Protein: CATSQGKSNQPQHF.

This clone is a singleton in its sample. The CDR3 sequence: CASSLSQGFPGEQYF. The CDR3 bases are TGTGCCAGCAGTTTAAGCCAAGGGTTCCCGGGCGAGCAGTACTTC. This rearrangement joins TRBV27 to TRBJ2-7; no definite D call. The V end was cut by 2 bases, the J end by 6 bases, with 17 bases between. Germline CDR1 is MNHEY and CDR2 is SMNVEV (reference sequence). The CDR3 runs to 15 residues.

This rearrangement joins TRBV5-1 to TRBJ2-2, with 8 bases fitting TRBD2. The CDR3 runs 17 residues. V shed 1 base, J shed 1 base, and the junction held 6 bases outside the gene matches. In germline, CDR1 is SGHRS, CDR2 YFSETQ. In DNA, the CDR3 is TGCGCCAGCAGCTTGTCTTCTAGCGGGTGGAACACCGGGGAGCTGTTTTTT. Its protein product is CASSLSSSGWNTGELFF. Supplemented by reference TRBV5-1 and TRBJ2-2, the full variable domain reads KAGVTQTPRYLIKTRGQQVTLSCSPISGHRSVSWYQQTPGQGLQFLFEYFSETQRNKGNFPGRFSGRQFSNSRSEMNVSTLELGDSALYLCASSLSSSGWNTGELFFGEGSRLTVL.

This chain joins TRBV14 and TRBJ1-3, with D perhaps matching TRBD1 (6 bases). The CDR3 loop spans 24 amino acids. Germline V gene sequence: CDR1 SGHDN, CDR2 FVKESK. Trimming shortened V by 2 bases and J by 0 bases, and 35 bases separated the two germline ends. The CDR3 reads CASSQKRGAPLYRQDRDSGNTIYF. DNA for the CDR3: TGTGCCAGCAGCCAAAAAAGAGGCGCTCCCTTATATCGACAGGACCGCGACTCTGGAAACACCATATATTTT.

The CDR3 sequence is CASSPQELSGNNEQFF. CDR3 nucleotide sequence: TGTGCCAGCTCACCACAGGAACTTAGCGGCAACAATGAGCAGTTCTTC. The chain uses TRBV18 and TRBJ2-1; perhaps TRBD2 as D (6 bases). The germline V gene has CDR1 KGHSH and CDR2 LQKENI. Trimming took off 1 base at V and 5 bases at J, with 15 bases between the two ends. This CDR3 has 16 amino acids.

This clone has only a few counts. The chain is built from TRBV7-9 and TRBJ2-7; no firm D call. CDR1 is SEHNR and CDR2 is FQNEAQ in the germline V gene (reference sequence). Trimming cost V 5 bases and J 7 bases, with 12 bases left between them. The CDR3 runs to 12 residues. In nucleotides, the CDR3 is TGTGCCAGCAGCCCTCGGATACGGGAGCAGTACTTC. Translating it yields CASSPRIREQYF.

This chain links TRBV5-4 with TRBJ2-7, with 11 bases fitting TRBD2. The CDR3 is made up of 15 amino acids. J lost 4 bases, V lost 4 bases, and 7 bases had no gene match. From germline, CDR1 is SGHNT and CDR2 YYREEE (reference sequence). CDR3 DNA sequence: TGTGCCAGCAGCCGAGGGGGGACTAGCGGATACGAGCAGTACTTC. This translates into CASSRGGTSGYEQYF. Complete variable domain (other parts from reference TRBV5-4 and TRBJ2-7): ETGVTQSPTHLIKTRGQQVTLRCSSQSGHNTVSWYQQALGQGPQFIFQYYREEENGRGNFPPRFSGLQFPNYSSELNVNALELDDSALYLCASSRGGTSGYEQYFGPGTRLTVT.

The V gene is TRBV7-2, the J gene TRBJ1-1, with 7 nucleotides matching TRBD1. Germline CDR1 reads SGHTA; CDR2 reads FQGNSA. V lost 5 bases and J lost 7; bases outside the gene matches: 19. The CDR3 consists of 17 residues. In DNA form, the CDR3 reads TGTGCCAGCAGCCCAATGGGGACAGCTCTAGGCACTGGTGAAGCTTTCTTT. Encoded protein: CASSPMGTALGTGEAFF.

The CDR3 region has the DNA TGTGCCAGCTCACCATATCGAGCGGGAGTCGACAATGAGCAGTTCTTC. It yields the protein CASSPYRAGVDNEQFF. The rearrangement joins TRBV18 to TRBJ2-1; TRBD2 aligns across 8 bases. V lost 2 bases to trimming and J lost 5 bases; unmatched junction nucleotides: 8. This CDR3 is built from 16 residues. Germline V gives CDR1 KGHSH, CDR2 LQKENI.

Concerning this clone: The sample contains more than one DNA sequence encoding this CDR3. CDR3 loop: CASSSGTATDTQYF. The CDR3 nucleotides are TGCGCCAGCAGCTCGGGGACAGCCACAGATACGCAGTATTTT. The chain is built from TRBV5-1 and TRBJ2-3; TRBD1 matches at 7 bases. Germline trimming cut 3 bases from V and 2 bases from J; bases unmatched to any gene: 3. The germline V gene encodes CDR1 SGHRS and CDR2 YFSETQ. There are 14 residues in the CDR3.

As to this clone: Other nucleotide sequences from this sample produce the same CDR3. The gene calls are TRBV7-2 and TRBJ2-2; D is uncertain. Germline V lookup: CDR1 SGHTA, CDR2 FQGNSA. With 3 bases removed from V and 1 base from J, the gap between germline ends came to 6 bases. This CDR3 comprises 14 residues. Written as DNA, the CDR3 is TGTGCCAGCAGCTTTGGTTTGAACACCGGGGAGCTGTTTTTT. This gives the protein CASSFGLNTGELFF.

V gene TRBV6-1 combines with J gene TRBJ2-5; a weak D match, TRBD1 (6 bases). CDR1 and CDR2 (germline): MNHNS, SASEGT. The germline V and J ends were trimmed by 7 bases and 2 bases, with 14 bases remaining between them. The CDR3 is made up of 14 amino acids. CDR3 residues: CASNEDSNQETQYF. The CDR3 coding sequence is TGTGCCAGCAACGAGGACAGCAATCAAGAGACCCAGTACTTC.

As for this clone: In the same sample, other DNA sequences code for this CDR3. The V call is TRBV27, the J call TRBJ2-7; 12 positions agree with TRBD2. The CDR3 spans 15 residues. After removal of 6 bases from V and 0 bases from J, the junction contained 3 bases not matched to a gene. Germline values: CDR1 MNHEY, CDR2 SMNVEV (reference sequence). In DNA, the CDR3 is TGTGCCAGCAGATTGACTAGCGGGAGCTCCTACGAGCAGTACTTC. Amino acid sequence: CASRLTSGSSYEQYF.

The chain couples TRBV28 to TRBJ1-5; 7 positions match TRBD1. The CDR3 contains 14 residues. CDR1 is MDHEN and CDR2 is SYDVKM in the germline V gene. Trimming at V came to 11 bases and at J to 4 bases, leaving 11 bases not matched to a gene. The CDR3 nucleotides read TGTGCCTCCCGAATCGGGACAGCAAATCAGCCCCAGCATTTT. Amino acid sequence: CASRIGTANQPQHF.

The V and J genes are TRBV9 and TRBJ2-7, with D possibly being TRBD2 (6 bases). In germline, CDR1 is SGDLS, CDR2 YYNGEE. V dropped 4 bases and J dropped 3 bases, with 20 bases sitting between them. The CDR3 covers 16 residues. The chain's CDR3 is CASSKDGTPLLYEQYF. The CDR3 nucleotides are TGTGCCAGCAGCAAGGACGGGACTCCGCTCCTCTACGAGCAGTACTTC.

CDR3 coding DNA: TGTGCCAGCAGCTTCGGGGACAGGGCAGGCGGGGAGCTGTTTTTT. It translates to CASSFGDRAGGELFF. The chain joins TRBV7-9 to TRBJ2-2, with TRBD1 matching 9 bases. The germline V gene encodes CDR1 SEHNR and CDR2 FQNEAQ (reference sequence). V dropped 3 bases and J dropped 7; count of bases not matched to a gene: 6. The CDR3 has 15 residues.

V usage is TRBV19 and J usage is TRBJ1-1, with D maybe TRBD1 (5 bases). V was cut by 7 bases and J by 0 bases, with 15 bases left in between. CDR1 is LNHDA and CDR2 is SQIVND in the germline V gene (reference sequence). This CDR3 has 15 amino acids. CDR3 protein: CASIGGAAVNTEAFF. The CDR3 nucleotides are TGTGCCAGTATAGGAGGGGCGGCGGTGAACACTGAAGCTTTCTTT.

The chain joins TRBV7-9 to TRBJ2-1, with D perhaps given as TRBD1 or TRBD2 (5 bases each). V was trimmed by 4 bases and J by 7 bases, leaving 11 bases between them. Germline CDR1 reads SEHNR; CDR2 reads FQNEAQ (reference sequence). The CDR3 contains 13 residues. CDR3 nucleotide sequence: TGTGCCAGCAGCTGGGACGTTGGGAATGAGCAGTTCTTC. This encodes CASSWDVGNEQFF.

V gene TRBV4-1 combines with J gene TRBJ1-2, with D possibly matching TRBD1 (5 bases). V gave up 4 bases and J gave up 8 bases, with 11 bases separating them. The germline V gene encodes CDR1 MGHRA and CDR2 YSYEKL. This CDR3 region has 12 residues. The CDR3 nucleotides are TGCGCCAGCAGCCTGGGCAGGGTGGGCTACACCTTC. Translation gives CASSLGRVGYTF.

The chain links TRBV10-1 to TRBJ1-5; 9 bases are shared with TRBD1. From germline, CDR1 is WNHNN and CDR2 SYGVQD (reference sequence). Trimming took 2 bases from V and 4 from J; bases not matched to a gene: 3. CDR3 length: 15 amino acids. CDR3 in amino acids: CASSELGQGNQPQHF. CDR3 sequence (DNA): TGCGCCAGCAGTGAGCTTGGACAGGGGAATCAGCCCCAGCATTTT.